Shown below are 19 T cell receptor beta chains from a single sample sequenced in a study of blood T cell repertoires in COVID-19 (dated by TCRdb to 2020 to 2021). Libraries were made using the immunoSEQ multiplex PCR assay. Held by TCRdb, this immuneACCESS table contains in-frame sequences only and omits some clones. Under half of the omission traces to an unresolved V gene where checked; the cause of the rest is unknown. The sample includes tens of thousands of clones, with 88% observed a single time. Around 4.8% of the sample is in the top ten clones. Input material: peripheral blood. The receptors were gathered from a man between 60 and 70 years old with acute or convalescent COVID-19.

V and J are TRBV10-2 and TRBJ2-2; 9 bases fit TRBD1. The CDR3 is 14 amino acids. The V gene's germline CDR1 is WSHSY and CDR2 SAAADI. The V gene end was trimmed by 3 bases and the J gene end by 7 bases; junction bases not matched to a gene: 3. CDR3 amino acids: CASSEQGAGGELFF. The CDR3 region has the DNA TGCGCCAGCAGTGAACAGGGGGCTGGCGGGGAGCTGTTTTTT.

The rearrangement joins TRBV6-1 to TRBJ2-7; 7 bases fit TRBD1. Germline CDR1 reads MNHNS; CDR2 reads SASEGT. The trim removed 3 bases at V and 0 bases at J, leaving 5 bases unmatched. The CDR3 runs 15 residues. CDR3 region: CASSEHGDSSYEQYF. CDR3 DNA sequence: TGTGCCAGCAGTGAGCATGGGGACAGCTCCTACGAGCAGTACTTC.

The genes are TRBV6-4 and TRBJ2-2, with TRBD2 as a possible D gene (5 bases). This CDR3 contains 14 residues. Per germline, CDR1 MRHNA and CDR2 SNTAGT. V lost 6 bases, J lost 6 bases, and 14 bases lay in between. The DNA of the CDR3 is TGTGCCAGCAGCCAAGAAGGGAGTGCCGGGGAGCTGTTTTTT. This encodes CASSQEGSAGELFF.

The chain joins TRBV6-2 or TRBV6-3 to TRBJ2-1, with TRBD2 matching 8 bases. The CDR3 spans 15 residues. Trimming cost V 4 bases and J 7 bases; bases outside gene matches: 9. Germline V gene lookup returns CDR1 MNHEY and CDR2 SVGEGT. DNA for the CDR3: TGTGCCAGCAGTTCGCGACTAGCGACGGGAAATGAGCAGTTCTTC. Its protein product is CASSSRLATGNEQFF.

This chain links TRBV7-9 with TRBJ2-7; tentatively, D is TRBD1 (6 bases). This CDR3 region has 13 residues. The V end was cut by 5 bases, the J end by 1 base, with 9 bases between. CDR1 SEHNR and CDR2 FQNEAQ come from the germline V gene (reference sequence). This chain's CDR3 is CASSATGSYEQYF. Written as DNA, the CDR3 is TGTGCCAGCAGCGCGACAGGTTCCTACGAGCAGTACTTC.

This rearrangement joins TRBV24-1 to TRBJ2-1; TRBD1 matches at 8 bases. This CDR3 contains 16 residues. Germline values: CDR1 KGHDR, CDR2 SFDVKD. V was clipped by 4 bases and J by 0 bases; unmatched bases: 4. The DNA for the CDR3 is TGTGCCACCAGTGACCCTGGACAGGGCTCCTACAATGAGCAGTTCTTC. Its translation: CATSDPGQGSYNEQFF.

The chain joins TRBV5-1 to TRBJ2-7; 12 bases align to TRBD2. V was clipped by 7 bases and J by 3 bases; unmatched bases: 5. The germline gives CDR1 SGHRS, CDR2 YFSETQ. This CDR3 comprises 14 residues. The CDR3 sequence: CASRQTSGSYEQYF. CDR3 sequence (DNA): TGCGCCAGCCGACAGACTAGCGGGAGCTACGAGCAGTACTTC.

The chain couples TRBV30 to TRBJ2-7; 7 nucleotides agree with TRBD1. The CDR3 sequence is 13 residues long. CDR1 and CDR2 from the germline V gene are GTSNPN and SVGIG (reference sequence). Unmatched junction bases numbered 6, after V lost 5 bases and J lost 2 bases. CDR3 region: CAWSRTGPYEQYF. The CDR3 DNA follows: TGTGCCTGGTCCCGGACAGGTCCCTACGAGCAGTACTTC.

The table lists this clone with a count of one. The V gene is TRBV28, the J gene TRBJ1-6; maybe TRBD1 (5 bases). The germline CDR1 and CDR2 sequences are MDHEN and SYDVKM. Trimming took off 6 bases at V and 1 base at J, with 10 bases between the two ends. The CDR3 runs 15 residues. CDR3 region: CASSWGGSYNSPLHF. The CDR3 bases are TGTGCCAGCAGCTGGGGGGGATCCTATAATTCACCCCTCCACTTT.

This chain uses TRBV7-7 with TRBJ2-3; TRBD2 aligns across 10 bases. Germline V gene lookup returns CDR1 SSHAT and CDR2 FNYEAQ (reference sequence). V gave up 5 bases and J gave up 1 base; unmatched junction bases: 3. The CDR3 sequence is 15 residues long. CDR3 nucleotides: TGTGCCAGCAGCAGGACTAGCGGAGGCACAGATACGCAGTATTTT. It encodes CASSRTSGGTDTQYF.

The rearrangement uses TRBV5-1 and TRBJ1-6; no firm D call. Germline assignment: CDR1 SGHRS and CDR2 YFSETQ. The CDR3 runs 14 residues. Trimming took 2 bases from V and 9 from J, leaving 12 bases between them. CDR3 sequence (DNA): TGCGCCAGCAGCTTAGGCGGGGATGGTTCACCCCTCCACTTT. Protein sequence: CASSLGGDGSPLHF. Supplemented by reference TRBV5-1 and TRBJ1-6, the full variable domain reads KAGVTQTPRYLIKTRGQQVTLSCSPISGHRSVSWYQQTPGQGLQFLFEYFSETQRNKGNFPGRFSGRQFSNSRSEMNVSTLELGDSALYLCASSLGGDGSPLHFGNGTRLTVT.

To note about this clone: This sample also contains other DNA sequences that code for the same CDR3. The chain recombines TRBV7-9 with TRBJ1-1; D perhaps matches TRBD1 (5 bases). The CDR3 sequence is 14 residues long. Germline CDR1 and CDR2: SEHNR and FQNEAQ (reference sequence). V was pared by 3 bases and J by 3 bases, with 11 bases between. CDR3 DNA sequence: TGTGCCAGCAGCTTGGGGCAGGGCCACACTGAAGCTTTCTTT. Encoded protein: CASSLGQGHTEAFF.

The chain joins TRBV6-1 to TRBJ2-1; possibly TRBD2 for D (5 bases). CDR3 size: 14 residues. Per the germline V gene, CDR1 is MNHNS and CDR2 is SASEGT. The V gene lost 3 bases and the J gene lost 4 bases, with 10 bases spanning the gap. The CDR3 spells CASSELLVYNEQFF. The CDR3 DNA follows: TGTGCCAGCAGTGAGCTACTAGTATACAATGAGCAGTTCTTC.

The V and J genes are TRBV11-2 and TRBJ2-7; D is unresolved. The CDR3 extends over 11 amino acids. Deletions cut 5 bases from V and 6 bases from J, with 8 bases between. Germline V gives CDR1 SGHAT, CDR2 FQNNGV. CDR3 sequence (DNA): TGTGCCAGCAGCGCCTACGGCGAGCAGTACTTC. This gives the protein CASSAYGEQYF.

The chain has TRBV7-3 and TRBJ1-2, with D hard to call. Germline V CDR1 and CDR2: SGHTA, FQGTGA. Trimming cost V 2 bases and J 8 bases, with 9 bases left between them. The CDR3 totals 12 residues. CDR3 sequence (DNA): TGTGCCAGCAGCTTACTAGGATACGGCTACACCTTC. It specifies CASSLLGYGYTF.

The chain combines TRBV28 with TRBJ2-4; D call uncertain. CDR1 is MDHEN, CDR2 SYDVKM, per germline. This CDR3 contains 15 residues. V lost 5 bases to trimming and J lost 6 bases, with 17 bases between them. Here the CDR3 reads CASSSPGSVGNIQYF. As DNA, the CDR3 is TGTGCCAGCAGTAGTCCTGGTAGTGTTGGAAACATTCAGTACTTC.

The chain is built from TRBV7-9 and TRBJ2-1; D remains unclear. The V and J ends lost 5 bases and 3 bases respectively, with 14 bases between them. This CDR3 has 15 residues. Per the germline V gene, CDR1 is SEHNR and CDR2 is FQNEAQ (reference sequence). This CDR3 reads CASSPLPSLYNEQFF. The CDR3 region has the DNA TGTGCCAGCAGCCCACTTCCCTCCCTCTACAATGAGCAGTTCTTC.

The chain links TRBV18 to TRBJ2-7; D remains unclear. The ends were cut back, 2 bases at V and 6 bases at J, with 11 bases in the middle. This CDR3 has 13 residues. Germline CDR1 and CDR2: KGHSH and LQKENI. DNA of the CDR3: TGTGCCAGCTCACCAGTGGCAGTTGGCGAGCAGTACTTC. It yields the protein CASSPVAVGEQYF. The full variable domain, its missing parts supplied by reference TRBV18 and TRBJ2-7, is NAGVMQNPRHLVRRRGQEARLRCSPMKGHSHVYWYRQLPEEGLKFMVYLQKENIIDESGMPKERFSAEFPKEGPSILRIQQVVRGDSAAYFCASSPVAVGEQYFGPGTRLTVT.

The chain joins TRBV29-1 to TRBJ1-1, with a tentative D call TRBD1 (5 bases). CDR3 length: 14 amino acids. Germline V gene data show CDR1 as SQVTM and CDR2 as ANQGSEA. V shed 5 bases and J shed 2 bases, with 15 bases lying between them. The CDR3 DNA sequence: TGCAGCGTTCTGAGGACAACTGATAACACTGAAGCTTTCTTT. The encoded protein is CSVLRTTDNTEAFF.